This TCR beta chain is from a study of shared clonotypes between healthy human individuals. Study summary: Researchers assigned three CD4 naive, three CD4 memory, two CD8 naive and one CD8 memory plate to each donor. Findings of the study overall: A reduction in generation probabilities was seen for non-shared clonotypes relative to those shared by all four donors.

The study ran the assay at deep level. Authors' analysis steps: Quality scores were absent from the junction-only immunoSEQ sequences, so filtering differed. Method: immunoSEQ multiplex PCR; TCRdb's copy keeps in-frame clones and lacks some. Clone size and the V and J calls come from that table; the DNA yielded D and trimming. Found here are over 2 million clones, about 95% of them singletons; the top ten hold more than 0.95%. J lost 1 base, V lost 4 bases, and 10 bases had no gene match. Germline CDR1 reads SGHRS; CDR2 reads YFSETQ. This CDR3 contains 16 residues. In the case of this clone: What it binds is unknown.

CD45RO-negative, CCR7-selected cells formed the naive CD8 fraction, which excluded terminally differentiated effector memory CD45RA+ cells. The rearrangement links TRBV5-1 to TRBJ2-5; the match to TRBD1 covers 7 bases. Specimen: naive CD8+ T cells sorted from blood. This clonotype was obtained from a man between 18 and 29 years old in good health. In DNA form, the CDR3 reads TGCGCCAGCAGCCCGGGGACAGCCTCTCCCCAAGAGACCCAGTACTTC. Residues: CASSPGTASPQETQYF.